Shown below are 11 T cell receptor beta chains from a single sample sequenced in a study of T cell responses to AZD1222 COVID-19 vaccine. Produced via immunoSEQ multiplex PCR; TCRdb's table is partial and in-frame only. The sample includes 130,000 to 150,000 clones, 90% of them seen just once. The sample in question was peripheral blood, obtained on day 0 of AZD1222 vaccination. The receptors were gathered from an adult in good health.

The CDR3 reads CASSYSGTNEQFF. The CDR3 DNA is TGTGCCAGCAGTTACTCAGGGACCAATGAGCAGTTCTTC. The genes are TRBV6-2 or TRBV6-3 and TRBJ2-1; D may match TRBD1 or TRBD2 (5 bases each). Per the germline V gene, CDR1 is MNHEY and CDR2 is SVGEGT. The CDR3 is 13 amino acids. V lost 0 bases to trimming and J lost 6 bases, with 6 bases between them.

CDR3 loop: CASSQVHRRGNQPQHF. The DNA of the CDR3 is TGTGCCAGCAGCCAAGTCCACAGGAGGGGGAATCAGCCCCAGCATTTT. V is TRBV4-2 and J is TRBJ1-5; D is perhaps TRBD1 (6 bases). Germline V CDR1 and CDR2: LGHNA, YNFKEQ. The CDR3 contains 16 residues. Trimming left V 1 base short and J 4 bases short, with 14 bases between.

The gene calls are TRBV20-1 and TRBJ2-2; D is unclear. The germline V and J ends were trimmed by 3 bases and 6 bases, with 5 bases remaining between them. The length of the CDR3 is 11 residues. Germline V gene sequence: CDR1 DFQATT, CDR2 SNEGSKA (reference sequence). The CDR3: CSASWAGELFF. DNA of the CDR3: TGCAGTGCTAGTTGGGCCGGGGAGCTGTTTTTT.

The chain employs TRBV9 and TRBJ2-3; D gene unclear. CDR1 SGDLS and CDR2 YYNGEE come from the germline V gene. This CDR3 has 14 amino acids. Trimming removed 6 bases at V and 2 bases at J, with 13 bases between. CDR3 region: CASTIGLTTDTQYF. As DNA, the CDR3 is TGTGCCAGCACTATCGGGCTAACCACAGATACGCAGTATTTT.

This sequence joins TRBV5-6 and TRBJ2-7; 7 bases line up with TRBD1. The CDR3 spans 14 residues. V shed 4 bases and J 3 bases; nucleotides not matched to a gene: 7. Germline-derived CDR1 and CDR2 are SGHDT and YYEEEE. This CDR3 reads CASSRTGGNYEQYF. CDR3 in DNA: TGTGCCAGCAGCCGGACAGGCGGAAACTACGAGCAGTACTTC.

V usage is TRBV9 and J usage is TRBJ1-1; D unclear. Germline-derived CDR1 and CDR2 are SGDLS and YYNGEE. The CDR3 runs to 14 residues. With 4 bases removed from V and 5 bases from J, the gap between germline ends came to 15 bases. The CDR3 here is CASSPDGDVTEAFF. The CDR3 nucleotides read TGTGCCAGCAGCCCAGACGGCGACGTGACTGAAGCTTTCTTT.

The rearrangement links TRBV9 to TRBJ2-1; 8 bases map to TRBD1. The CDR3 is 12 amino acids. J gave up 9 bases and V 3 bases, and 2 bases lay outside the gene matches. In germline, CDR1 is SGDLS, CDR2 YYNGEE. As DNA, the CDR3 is TGTGCCAGCAGCGAACAGGGGGGTGAGCAGTTCTTC. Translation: CASSEQGGEQFF.

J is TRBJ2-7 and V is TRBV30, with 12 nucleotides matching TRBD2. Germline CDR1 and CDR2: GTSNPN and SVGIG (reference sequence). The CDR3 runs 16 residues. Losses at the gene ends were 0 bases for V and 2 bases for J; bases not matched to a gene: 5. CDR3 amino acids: CAWSVQSSGGAYEQYF. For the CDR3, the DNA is TGTGCCTGGAGTGTACAATCTAGCGGGGGGGCCTACGAGCAGTACTTC.

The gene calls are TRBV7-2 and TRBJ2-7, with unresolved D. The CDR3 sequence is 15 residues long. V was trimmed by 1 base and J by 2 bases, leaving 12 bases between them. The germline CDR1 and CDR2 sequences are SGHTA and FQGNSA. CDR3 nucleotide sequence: TGTGCCAGCAGCTTAGATGGAGTTACCCCCTACGAGCAGTACTTC. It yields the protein CASSLDGVTPYEQYF.

CDR3 loop: CASSRDRGNGEQFF. CDR3 nucleotides: TGTGCCAGTAGTAGGGACAGGGGAAACGGTGAGCAGTTCTTC. This rearrangement joins TRBV19 to TRBJ2-1; 10 bases align to TRBD1. The CDR3 extends over 14 amino acids. The trim removed 4 bases at V and 9 bases at J, leaving 6 bases unmatched. Germline CDR1 and CDR2: LNHDA and SQIVND (reference sequence).

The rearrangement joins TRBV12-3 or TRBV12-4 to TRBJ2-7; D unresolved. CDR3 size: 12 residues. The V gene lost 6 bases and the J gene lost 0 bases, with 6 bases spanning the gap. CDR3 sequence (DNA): TGTGCCAGCAGCGCGGACTCCTACGAGCAGTACTTC. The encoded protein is CASSADSYEQYF.